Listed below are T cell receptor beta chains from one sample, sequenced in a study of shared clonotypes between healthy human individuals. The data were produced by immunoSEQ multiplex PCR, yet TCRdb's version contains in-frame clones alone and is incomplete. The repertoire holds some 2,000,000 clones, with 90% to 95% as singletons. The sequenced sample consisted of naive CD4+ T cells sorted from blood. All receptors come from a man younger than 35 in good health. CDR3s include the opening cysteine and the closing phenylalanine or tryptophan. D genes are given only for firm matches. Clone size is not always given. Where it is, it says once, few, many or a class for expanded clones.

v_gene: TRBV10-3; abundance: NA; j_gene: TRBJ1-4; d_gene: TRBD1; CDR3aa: CASRDRGNEKLFF; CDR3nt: TGTGCCAGCCGGGACAGGGGGAATGAAAAACTGTTTTTT
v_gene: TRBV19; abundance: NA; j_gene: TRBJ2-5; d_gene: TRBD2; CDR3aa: CASSIGLAGVSWRETQYF; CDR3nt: TGTGCCAGTAGTATTGGGCTAGCGGGAGTAAGTTGGCGAGAGACCCAGTACTTC
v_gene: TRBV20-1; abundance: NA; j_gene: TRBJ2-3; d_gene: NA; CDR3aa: CSAITGTPQYF; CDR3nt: TGCAGTGCTATAACCGGGACTCCGCAGTATTTT
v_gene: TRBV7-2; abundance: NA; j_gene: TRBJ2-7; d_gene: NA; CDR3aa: CASSPRQRTYEQYF; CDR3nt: TGTGCCAGCAGCCCCAGACAGCGGACCTACGAGCAGTACTTC
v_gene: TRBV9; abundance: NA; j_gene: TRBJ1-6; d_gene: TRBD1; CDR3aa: CASSPRTGGQNSPLHF; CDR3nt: TGTGCCAGCAGCCCGAGGACAGGGGGACAAAATTCACCCCTCCACTTT
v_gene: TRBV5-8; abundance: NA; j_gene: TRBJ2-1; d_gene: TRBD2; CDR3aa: CASSFLGASGNYNEQFF; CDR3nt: TGTGCCAGCAGCTTCCTCGGTGCTAGCGGGAACTACAATGAGCAGTTCTTC
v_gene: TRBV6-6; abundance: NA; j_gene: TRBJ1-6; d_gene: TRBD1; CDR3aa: CACRDRDNSPLHF; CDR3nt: TGTGCCTGCCGGGACAGGGATAATTCACCCCTCCACTTT
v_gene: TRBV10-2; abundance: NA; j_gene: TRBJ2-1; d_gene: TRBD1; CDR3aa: CASSAGQGNYEQFF; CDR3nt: TGCGCCAGCAGTGCGGGACAGGGGAACTATGAGCAGTTCTTC
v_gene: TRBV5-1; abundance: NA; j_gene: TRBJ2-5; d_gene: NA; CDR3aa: CASSRGRKETQYF; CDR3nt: TGCGCCAGCAGCCGGGGACGGAAAGAGACCCAGTACTTC
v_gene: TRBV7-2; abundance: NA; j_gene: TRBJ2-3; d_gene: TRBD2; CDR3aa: CAVSSGRAWDTQYF; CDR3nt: TGTGCCGTGTCTAGCGGGAGGGCCTGGGATACGCAGTATTTT
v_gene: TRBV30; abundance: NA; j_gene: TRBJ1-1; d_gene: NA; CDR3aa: CAWTPSPGTKNTEAFF; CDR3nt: TGTGCCTGGACCCCCAGCCCTGGGACAAAGAACACTGAAGCTTTCTTT
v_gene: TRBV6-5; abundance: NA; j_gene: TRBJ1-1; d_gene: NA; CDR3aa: CASSRGAGNTEAFF; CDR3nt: TGTGCCAGCAGTCGGGGGGCGGGGAACACTGAAGCTTTCTTT
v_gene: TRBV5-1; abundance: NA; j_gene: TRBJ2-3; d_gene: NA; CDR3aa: CASSLAGSTDTQYF; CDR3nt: TGCGCCAGCAGCTTGGCCGGAAGCACAGATACGCAGTATTTT
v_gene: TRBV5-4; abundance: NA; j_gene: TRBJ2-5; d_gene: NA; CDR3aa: CASSLHGVETQYF; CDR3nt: TGTGCCAGCAGCCTCCACGGGGTGGAGACCCAGTACTTC
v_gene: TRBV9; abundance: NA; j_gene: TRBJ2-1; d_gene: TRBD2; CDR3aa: CASSLSGGSYNEQFF; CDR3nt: TGTGCCAGCAGCTTAAGCGGGGGCAGCTACAATGAGCAGTTCTTC
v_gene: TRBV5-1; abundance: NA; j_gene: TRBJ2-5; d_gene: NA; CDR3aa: CASSVGSGSGETQYF; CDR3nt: TGCGCCAGCTCCGTTGGGTCCGGTTCGGGAGAGACCCAGTACTTC
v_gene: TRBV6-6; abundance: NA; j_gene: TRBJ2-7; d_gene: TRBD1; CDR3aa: CASSADRTLMEQYF; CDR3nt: TGTGCCAGCAGTGCGGACAGGACGCTCATGGAGCAGTACTTC
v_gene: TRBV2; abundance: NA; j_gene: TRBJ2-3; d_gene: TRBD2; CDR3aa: CASIRTSALGGFHTQYF; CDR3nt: TGTGCCAGCATTCGGACTAGCGCCCTCGGAGGTTTCCATACGCAGTATTTT
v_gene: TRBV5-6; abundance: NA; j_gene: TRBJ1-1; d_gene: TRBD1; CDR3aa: CASSAGTGGGDTEAFF; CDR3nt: TGTGCCAGCAGCGCCGGGACAGGGGGCGGGGACACTGAAGCTTTCTTT
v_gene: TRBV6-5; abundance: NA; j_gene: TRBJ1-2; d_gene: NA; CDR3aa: CASSSPGGDYGYTF; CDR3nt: TGTGCCAGCAGTTCCCCGGGCGGAGACTATGGCTACACCTTC
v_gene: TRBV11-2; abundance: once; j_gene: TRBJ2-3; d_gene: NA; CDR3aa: CASSSDLGPDTQYF; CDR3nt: TGTGCCAGCAGCTCAGATCTCGGCCCAGATACGCAGTATTTT
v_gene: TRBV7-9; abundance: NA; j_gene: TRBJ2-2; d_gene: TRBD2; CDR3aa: CASSPSGTGELFF; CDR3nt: TGTGCCAGCAGCCCTAGCGGCACCGGGGAGCTGTTTTTT
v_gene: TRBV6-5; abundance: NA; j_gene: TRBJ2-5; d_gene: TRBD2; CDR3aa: CASSYGGGQETQYF; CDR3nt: TGTGCCAGCAGTTACGGCGGGGGTCAAGAGACCCAGTACTTC
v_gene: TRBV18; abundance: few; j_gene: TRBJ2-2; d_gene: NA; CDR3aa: CASSLATGELFF; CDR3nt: TGTGCCAGCTCACTAGCTACGGGGGAGCTGTTTTTT
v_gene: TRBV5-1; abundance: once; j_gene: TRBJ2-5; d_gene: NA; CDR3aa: CASSLDSRGETQYF; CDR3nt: TGCGCCAGCAGCTTGGATAGCAGGGGAGAGACCCAGTACTTC
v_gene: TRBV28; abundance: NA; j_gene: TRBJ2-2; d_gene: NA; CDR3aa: CASSVLTGELFF; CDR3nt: TGTGCCAGCAGTGTCTTGACCGGGGAGCTGTTTTTT
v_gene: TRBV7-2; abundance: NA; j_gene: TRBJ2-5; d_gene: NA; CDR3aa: CASSLFGTQETQYF; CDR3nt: TGTGCCAGCAGCTTATTTGGGACACAAGAGACCCAGTACTTC
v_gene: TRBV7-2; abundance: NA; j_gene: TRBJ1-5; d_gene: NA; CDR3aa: CASSLDTRGIQPQHF; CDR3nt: TGTGCCAGCAGCTTGGACACACGGGGAATCCAGCCCCAGCATTTT
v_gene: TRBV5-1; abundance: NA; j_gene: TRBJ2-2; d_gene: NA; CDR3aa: CASSLEVAGELFF; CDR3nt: TGCGCCAGCAGCTTGGAGGTCGCCGGGGAGCTGTTTTTT
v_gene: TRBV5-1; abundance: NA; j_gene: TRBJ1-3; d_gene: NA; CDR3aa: CASSLTGYKSSGNTIYF; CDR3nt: TGCGCCAGCAGCTTGACAGGGTATAAGAGCTCTGGAAACACCATATATTTT
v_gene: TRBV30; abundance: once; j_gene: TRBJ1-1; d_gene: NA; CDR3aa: CAWREGLLNTEAFF; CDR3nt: TGTGCCTGGAGGGAGGGACTGCTGAACACTGAAGCTTTCTTT
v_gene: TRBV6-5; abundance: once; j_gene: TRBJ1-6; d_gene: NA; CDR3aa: CASSYRAGGLDSPLHF; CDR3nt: TGTGCCAGCAGTTACCGGGCGGGGGGCCTCGATTCACCCCTCCACTTT
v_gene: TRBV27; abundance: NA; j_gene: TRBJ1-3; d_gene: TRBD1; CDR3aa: CASSLSYTGGPGNTIYF; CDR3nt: TGTGCCAGCAGTTTATCGTATACAGGGGGCCCTGGAAACACCATATATTTT
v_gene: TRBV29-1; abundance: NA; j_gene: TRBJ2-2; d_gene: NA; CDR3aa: CSVEDLAERFDPGELFF; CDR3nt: TGCAGCGTTGAAGATCTCGCGGAGCGCTTTGACCCCGGGGAGCTGTTTTTT
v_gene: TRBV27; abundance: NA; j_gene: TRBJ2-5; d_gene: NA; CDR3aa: CASRHKSGLGQETQYF; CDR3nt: TGTGCCAGCAGACACAAATCAGGGTTGGGACAAGAGACCCAGTACTTC
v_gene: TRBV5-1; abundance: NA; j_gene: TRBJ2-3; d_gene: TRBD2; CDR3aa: CASSRGGDTDTQYF; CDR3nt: TGCGCCAGCAGTCGGGGAGGGGACACAGATACGCAGTATTTT
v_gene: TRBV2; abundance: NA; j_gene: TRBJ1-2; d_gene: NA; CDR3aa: CASVQSGTSGYSGYTF; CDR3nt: TGTGCCAGCGTCCAATCCGGGACTTCAGGGTATAGTGGCTACACCTTC
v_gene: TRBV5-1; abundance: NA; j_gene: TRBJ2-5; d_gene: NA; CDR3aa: CASSDQGGQETQYF; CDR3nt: TGCGCCAGCAGCGATCAGGGAGGCCAAGAGACCCAGTACTTC
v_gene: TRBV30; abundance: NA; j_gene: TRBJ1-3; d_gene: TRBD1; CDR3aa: CAWSQGGDRGNTIYF; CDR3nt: TGTGCCTGGAGTCAAGGCGGGGACAGGGGGAACACCATATATTTT
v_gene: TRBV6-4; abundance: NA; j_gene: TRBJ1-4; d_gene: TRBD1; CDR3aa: CASSAGTGNEKLFF; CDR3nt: TGTGCCAGCAGTGCCGGGACAGGGAATGAAAAACTGTTTTTT
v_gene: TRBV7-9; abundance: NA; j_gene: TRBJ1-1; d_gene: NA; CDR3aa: CASSLAGGLNTEAFF; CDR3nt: TGTGCCAGCAGCTTAGCGGGCGGTTTGAACACTGAAGCTTTCTTT
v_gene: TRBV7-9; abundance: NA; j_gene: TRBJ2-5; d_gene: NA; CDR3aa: CASSLSLLQETQYF; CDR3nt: TGTGCCAGCAGCTTAAGTCTGCTCCAAGAGACCCAGTACTTC
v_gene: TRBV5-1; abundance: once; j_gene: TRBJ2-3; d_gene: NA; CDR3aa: CASSYGQTSTDTQYF; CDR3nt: TGCGCCAGCAGTTACGGACAGACCAGCACAGATACGCAGTATTTT
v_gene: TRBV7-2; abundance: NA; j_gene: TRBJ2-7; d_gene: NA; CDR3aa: CASSLKWDYEQYF; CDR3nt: TGTGCCAGCAGCTTGAAATGGGACTACGAGCAGTACTTC
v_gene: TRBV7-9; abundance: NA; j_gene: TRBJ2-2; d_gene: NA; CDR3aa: CASSPHGRGANTGELFF; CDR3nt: TGTGCCAGCAGCCCTCATGGGAGGGGGGCGAACACCGGGGAGCTGTTTTTT
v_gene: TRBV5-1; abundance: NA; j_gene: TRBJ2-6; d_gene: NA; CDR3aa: CASSLEGTGANVLTF; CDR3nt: TGCGCCAGCAGCTTGGAAGGGACTGGGGCCAACGTCCTGACTTTC
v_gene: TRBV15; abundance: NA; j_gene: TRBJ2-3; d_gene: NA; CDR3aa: CATSWTFPFPDTQYF; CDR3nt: TGTGCCACCAGCTGGACTTTTCCATTTCCAGATACGCAGTATTTT
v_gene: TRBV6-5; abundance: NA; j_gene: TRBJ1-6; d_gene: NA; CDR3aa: CASSYSYDSETLHF; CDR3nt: TGTGCCAGCAGTTACTCGTACGACAGTGAGACCCTCCACTTT
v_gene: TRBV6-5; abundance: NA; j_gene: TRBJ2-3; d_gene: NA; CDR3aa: CASSRLDADTQYF; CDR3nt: TGTGCCAGCAGCCGACTAGACGCAGATACGCAGTATTTT